This TCR beta chain was obtained from a study of cytomegalovirus exposure and HLA in healthy donors. The wider study: Approximately 170 million T cells yielded 117 million unique TCR beta sequences in earlier analysis. The study, taken as a whole, reports: TRBV6-2, TRBV6-3 and some other V segments were unresolvable in 87-base-pair reads. An analysis done earlier found most TCR beta V segments productive about 90% or about 30% of the time.

The CDR3 length is 15 residues. Germline assignment: CDR1 LNHDA and CDR2 SQIVND (reference sequence). Note on this clone: Antigen: not known.

Use of 60 Vbeta and 13 Jbeta primers characterized the PCR. Clones were read by immunoSEQ multiplex PCR, and TCRdb kept only the in-frame ones, dropping some. The table includes about 160,000 clones, around four fifths detected once. Regarding donors, all were healthy bone marrow donors. The source is a woman between 18 and 30 years old in good health and CMV-seronegative. This chain links TRBV19 with TRBJ2-2; possible D gene TRBD2, 6 bases. Sequenced: PBMCs. The CDR3 DNA sequence: TGTGCAGCCGGAATCGGGGGATCAGCCGCCGGGGAGCTGTTTTTT. Translation gives CAAGIGGSAAGELFF.